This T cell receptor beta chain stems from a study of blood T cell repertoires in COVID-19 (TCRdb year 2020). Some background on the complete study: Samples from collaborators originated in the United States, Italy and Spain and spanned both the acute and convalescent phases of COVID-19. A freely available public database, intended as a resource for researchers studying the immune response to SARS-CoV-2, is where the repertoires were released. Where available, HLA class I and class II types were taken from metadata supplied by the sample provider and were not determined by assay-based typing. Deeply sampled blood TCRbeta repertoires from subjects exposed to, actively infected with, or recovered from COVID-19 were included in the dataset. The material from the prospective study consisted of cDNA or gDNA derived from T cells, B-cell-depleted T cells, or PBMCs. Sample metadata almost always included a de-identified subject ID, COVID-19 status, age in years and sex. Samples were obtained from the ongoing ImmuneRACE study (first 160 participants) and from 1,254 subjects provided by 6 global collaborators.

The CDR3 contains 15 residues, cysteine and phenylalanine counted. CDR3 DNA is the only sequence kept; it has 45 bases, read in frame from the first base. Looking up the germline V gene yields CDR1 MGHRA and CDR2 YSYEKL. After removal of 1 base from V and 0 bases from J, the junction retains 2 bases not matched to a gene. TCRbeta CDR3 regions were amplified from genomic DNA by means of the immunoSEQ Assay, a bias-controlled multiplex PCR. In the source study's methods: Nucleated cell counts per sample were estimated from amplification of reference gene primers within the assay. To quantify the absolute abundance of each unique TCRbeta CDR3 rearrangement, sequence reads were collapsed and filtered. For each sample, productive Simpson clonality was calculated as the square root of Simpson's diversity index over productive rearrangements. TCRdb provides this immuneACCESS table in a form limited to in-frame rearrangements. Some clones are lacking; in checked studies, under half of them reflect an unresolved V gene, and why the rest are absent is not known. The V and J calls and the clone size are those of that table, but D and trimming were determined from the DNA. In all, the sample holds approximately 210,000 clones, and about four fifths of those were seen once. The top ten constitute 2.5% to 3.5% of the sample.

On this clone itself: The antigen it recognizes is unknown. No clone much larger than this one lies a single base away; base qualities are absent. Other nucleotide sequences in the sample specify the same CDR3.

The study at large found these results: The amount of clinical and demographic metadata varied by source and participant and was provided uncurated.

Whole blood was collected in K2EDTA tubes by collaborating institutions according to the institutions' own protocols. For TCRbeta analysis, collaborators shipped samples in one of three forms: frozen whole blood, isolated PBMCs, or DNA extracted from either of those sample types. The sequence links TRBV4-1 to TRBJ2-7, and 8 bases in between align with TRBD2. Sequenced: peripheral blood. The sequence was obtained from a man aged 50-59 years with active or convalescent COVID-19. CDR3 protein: CASSQVGTSSYEQYF. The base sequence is TGCGCCAGCAGCCAAGTGGGGACTAGCTCCTACGAGCAGTACTTC.